These 31 T cell receptor beta chains share one sample of origin, sequenced in a study of cytomegalovirus exposure and HLA in healthy donors. The PCR had 60 Vbeta and 13 Jbeta primers. The protocol was immunoSEQ multiplex PCR, while the TCRdb copy is restricted to in-frame clones and leaves out a portion. The data contain some 130,000 clones, around 79% of them singletons. Sequencing was performed on PBMCs. All receptors derive from a woman aged 45-65 years in good health and CMV-seropositive.

This sequence joins TRBV7-9 and TRBJ1-2; 11 positions agree with TRBD1. The CDR3 has 15 amino acids. Per the germline V gene, CDR1 is SEHNR and CDR2 is FQNEAQ (reference sequence). The V gene end was trimmed by 5 bases and the J gene end by 7 bases; junction bases not matched to a gene: 9. The CDR3 DNA follows: TGTGCCAGCAGCGACCGGGACAGGGGGATAGCTGGCTACACCTTC. It translates to CASSDRDRGIAGYTF.

The chain links TRBV5-1 to TRBJ2-7; TRBD1 matches at 7 bases. Per the germline V gene, CDR1 is SGHRS and CDR2 is YFSETQ. The CDR3 is 14 residues long. Trimming cost V 4 bases and J 6 bases; bases outside gene matches: 10. In DNA form, the CDR3 reads TGCGCCAGCAGCCCAACAGGGGTAAGTGGCGAGCAGTACTTC. Its translation: CASSPTGVSGEQYF.

This clone has a count of ten or more. The V call is TRBV11-2, the J call TRBJ2-7, with 10 bases matching TRBD1. V shed 5 bases and J 3 bases; nucleotides not matched to a gene: 10. This CDR3 comprises 16 residues. The germline gives CDR1 SGHAT, CDR2 FQNNGV. The CDR3: CASSINSGTGVYEQYF. The DNA for the CDR3 is TGTGCCAGCAGCATAAATTCCGGGACAGGGGTCTACGAGCAGTACTTC.

V is TRBV6-5 and J is TRBJ2-4, with D tentatively TRBD2 (5 bases). The CDR3 is made up of 15 amino acids. Per the germline V gene, CDR1 is MNHEY and CDR2 is SVGAGI. V lost 0 bases and J 7 bases, leaving 13 bases between the germline ends. The CDR3 coding sequence is TGTGCCAGCAGTTACTCCCGGGAAGTTGGGAACATTCAGTACTTC. Protein product: CASSYSREVGNIQYF.

This clone was seen a single time. The chain employs TRBV27 and TRBJ2-7, with 9 bases fitting TRBD1. Germline CDR1 MNHEY, CDR2 SMNVEV (reference sequence). This CDR3 has 14 residues. V shed 3 bases and J 5 bases; nucleotides not matched to a gene: 5. This CDR3 is CASSFPDRGNEQYF. The DNA of the CDR3 is TGTGCCAGCAGTTTCCCGGACAGGGGCAACGAGCAGTACTTC.

This chain uses TRBV2 with TRBJ2-1; no definite D call. This CDR3 is built from 16 residues. The V end was cut by 0 bases, the J end by 1 base, with 10 bases between. Germline V gene data show CDR1 as SNHLY and CDR2 as FYNNEI. The CDR3 sequence is CASSEATATSYNEQFF. In nucleotides, the CDR3 is TGTGCCAGCAGTGAAGCCACAGCTACGTCCTACAATGAGCAGTTCTTC.

This chain connects TRBV5-6 to TRBJ1-6; the match to TRBD1 covers 8 bases. The CDR3 loop spans 15 amino acids. In germline, CDR1 is SGHDT, CDR2 YYEEEE. J was trimmed by 9 bases and V by 3 bases; bases with no gene match: 8. The CDR3 coding sequence is TGTGCCAGCAGCTGGCGGGCAGGGGGCTCTTCACCCCTCCACTTT. Translation: CASSWRAGGSSPLHF.

This chain connects TRBV19 to TRBJ1-4, with a tentative D call TRBD1 (5 bases). Trimming took 3 bases from V and 3 from J, leaving 11 bases between them. Germline loops: CDR1 LNHDA, CDR2 SQIVND (reference sequence). This CDR3 has 15 residues. This CDR3 reads CASSIDQGSNEKLFF. The CDR3, as DNA: TGTGCCAGTAGTATCGACCAGGGTTCTAATGAAAAACTGTTTTTT.

This chain links TRBV28 with TRBJ1-2, with 7 bases identical to TRBD1. CDR1 is MDHEN and CDR2 is SYDVKM in the germline V gene. This CDR3 spans 14 amino acids. With 5 bases clipped from V and 4 bases from J, the junction kept 7 bases outside the gene matches. The CDR3 region is CASSQTGTGYGYTF. CDR3 in DNA: TGTGCCAGCAGTCAGACAGGGACGGGCTATGGCTACACCTTC.

The CDR3 loop reads CASSLRVAGANVLTF. CDR3 nucleotide sequence: TGCGCCAGCAGCTTGAGAGTTGCAGGGGCCAACGTCCTGACTTTC. The V gene is TRBV5-1, the J gene TRBJ2-6; D gene uncertain. Germline V lookup: CDR1 SGHRS, CDR2 YFSETQ. V lost 1 base and J 4 bases, leaving 9 bases between the germline ends. The CDR3 runs to 15 residues.

The genes are TRBV7-8 and TRBJ2-5; 7 bases map to TRBD2. The CDR3 contains 15 residues. The germline V gene has CDR1 SGHVS and CDR2 FQNEAQ. With V trimmed by 1 base and J by 4 bases, 6 bases remained unmatched. CDR3 nucleotides: TGTGCCAGCAGCTTAGGGTACGGCGGGGGAGAGACCCAGTACTTC. It codes for CASSLGYGGGETQYF.

The rearrangement links TRBV7-9 to TRBJ2-3, with 7 bases identical to TRBD1. Germline V lookup: CDR1 SEHNR, CDR2 FQNEAQ (reference sequence). The CDR3 is made up of 17 amino acids. The V and J ends lost 1 base and 9 bases, in that order; junction bases with no gene match: 16. CDR3 bases: TGTGCCAGCAGCTTAGGTGCGACAGGGTGGGGTATGATGACGCAGTATTTT. It specifies CASSLGATGWGMMTQYF. The variable domain in full, with the rest retrieved from reference TRBV7-9 and TRBJ2-3, is DTGVSQNPRHKITKRGQNVTFRCDPISEHNRLYWYRQTLGQGPEFLTYFQNEAQLEKSRLLSDRFSAERPKGSFSTLEIQRTEQGDSAMYLCASSLGATGWGMMTQYFGPGTRLTVL.

The chain has TRBV18 and TRBJ2-5; TRBD1 agrees at 10 bases. V dropped 3 bases and J dropped 3; count of bases not matched to a gene: 1. Germline V gene sequence: CDR1 KGHSH, CDR2 LQKENI. The CDR3 loop spans 14 amino acids. The CDR3 loop reads CASSPGQGKETQYF. In nucleotides, the CDR3 is TGTGCCAGCTCACCGGGACAGGGGAAAGAGACCCAGTACTTC.

V and J are TRBV7-9 and TRBJ1-1; no clear D. CDR3 length: 15 residues. The V and J ends lost 1 base and 0 bases respectively, with 9 bases between them. In germline, CDR1 is SEHNR, CDR2 FQNEAQ (reference sequence). CDR3 loop: CASSLVAVMNTEAFF. CDR3 nucleotide sequence: TGTGCCAGCAGCTTAGTGGCAGTCATGAACACTGAAGCTTTCTTT.

V usage is TRBV29-1 and J usage is TRBJ1-1; TRBD1 aligns across 8 bases. V gave up 3 bases and J gave up 0 bases; unmatched junction bases: 3. There are 14 residues in the CDR3. Germline V lookup: CDR1 SQVTM, CDR2 ANQGSEA. The CDR3 loop reads CSVDRTGLNTEAFF. DNA of the CDR3: TGCAGCGTTGATAGGACAGGGCTGAACACTGAAGCTTTCTTT.

The chain joins TRBV10-3 to TRBJ1-4; 7 bases are shared with TRBD1. The CDR3 is 13 residues long. The germline CDR1 and CDR2 sequences are ENHRY and SYGVKD. The trim removed 10 bases at V and 8 bases at J, leaving 10 bases unmatched. CDR3 protein: CASRQGGMEKLFF. Here the CDR3 DNA reads TGTGCCAGCAGACAGGGTGGGATGGAAAAACTGTTTTTT.

This clone was seen only once. The chain uses TRBV19 and TRBJ1-1; D perhaps matches TRBD1 (5 bases). Germline assignment: CDR1 LNHDA and CDR2 SQIVND (reference sequence). The V gene lost 4 bases and the J gene lost 0 bases, with 9 bases spanning the gap. The CDR3 covers 14 residues. The CDR3 DNA is TGTGCCAGTAGTAACGGACAATTGAACACTGAAGCTTTCTTT. It specifies CASSNGQLNTEAFF.

The chain has TRBV2 and TRBJ1-1; D remains unclear. Germline assignment: CDR1 SNHLY and CDR2 FYNNEI. Trimming cost V 1 base and J 0 bases, with 3 bases left between them. The CDR3 extends over 13 amino acids. The CDR3 spells CASSEVLNTEAFF. CDR3 nucleotides: TGTGCCAGCAGTGAAGTCTTGAACACTGAAGCTTTCTTT.

V is TRBV28 and J is TRBJ2-7; 7 nucleotides line up with TRBD1. The junction had 7 bases not matched to a gene; V was cut back by 2 bases and J by 3 bases. CDR1 is MDHEN, CDR2 SYDVKM, per germline. There are 15 residues in the CDR3. In DNA form, the CDR3 reads TGTGCCAGCAGTTTAATTGGGACAGAGATCTACGAGCAGTACTTC. Its protein is CASSLIGTEIYEQYF.

The chain links TRBV7-9 to TRBJ1-2, with D possibly matching TRBD1 (5 bases). The CDR3 length is 14 residues. Germline CDR1 SEHNR, CDR2 FQNEAQ (reference sequence). V lost 3 bases and J 5 bases, leaving 13 bases between the germline ends. CDR3 sequence (DNA): TGTGCCAGCAGCTTCGGTGGTGGGGGGTATGGCTACACCTTC. Protein: CASSFGGGGYGYTF.

The chain links TRBV5-1 to TRBJ1-5, with TRBD1 matching 8 bases. J was trimmed by 7 bases and V by 0 bases; bases with no gene match: 9. Per the germline V gene, CDR1 is SGHRS and CDR2 is YFSETQ. CDR3 length: 16 amino acids. CDR3 in amino acids: CASSLGLGTGSQPQHF. The CDR3, as DNA: TGCGCCAGCAGCTTGGGTCTAGGGACAGGCTCGCAGCCCCAGCATTTT.

The CDR3 is CASSLASGVNEKLFF. The CDR3 region has the DNA TGTGCCAGCAGCTTAGCGTCAGGGGTTAATGAAAAACTGTTTTTT. The rearrangement uses TRBV7-9 and TRBJ1-4; maybe TRBD1 (6 bases). Trimming took off 0 bases at V and 4 bases at J, with 9 bases between the two ends. The CDR3 runs 15 residues. From germline, CDR1 is SEHNR and CDR2 FQNEAQ (reference sequence).

The chain carries TRBV28 and TRBJ2-1; 7 bases match TRBD1. J was trimmed by 4 bases and V by 7 bases; bases with no gene match: 7. Germline V lookup: CDR1 MDHEN, CDR2 SYDVKM. The CDR3 length is 14 residues. CDR3 sequence reads: CASTPETGYNEQFF. In DNA form, the CDR3 reads TGTGCCAGCACTCCCGAGACAGGGTACAATGAGCAGTTCTTC.

V gene TRBV5-4 combines with J gene TRBJ2-1, with 12 bases identical to TRBD2. V shed 2 bases and J 9 bases; nucleotides not matched to a gene: 9. The CDR3 totals 16 residues. Germline lookup yields CDR1 SGHNT and CDR2 YYREEE (reference sequence). CDR3 bases: TGTGCCAGCAGCTTCGATCCGGGACTAGCGGGTAGTGAGCAGTTCTTC. Amino acids: CASSFDPGLAGSEQFF.

The rearrangement uses TRBV4-2 and TRBJ2-2; a weak D match, TRBD2 (7 bases). Germline CDR1 is LGHNA and CDR2 is YNFKEQ. This CDR3 comprises 15 residues. V shed 0 bases and J shed 6 bases, with 11 bases lying between them. The DNA for the CDR3 is TGTGCCAGCAGCCAAGAGTGGGGGGGCCCCGGGGAGCTGTTTTTT. The encoded protein is CASSQEWGGPGELFF.

This clone has just a few counts. The chain joins TRBV6-1 to TRBJ1-5, with 9 positions matching TRBD1. This CDR3 contains 15 residues. Germline V gives CDR1 MNHNS, CDR2 SASEGT. Trimming cost V 3 bases and J 6 bases; bases outside gene matches: 6. CDR3 in amino acids: CASSDGQGISQPQHF. CDR3 DNA: TGTGCCAGCAGTGACGGACAGGGGATAAGTCAGCCCCAGCATTTT.

The V gene is TRBV6-6, the J gene TRBJ2-3; 9 bases align to TRBD2. V shed 0 bases, J shed 6 bases, and the junction held 7 bases outside the gene matches. Germline values: CDR1 MNHNY, CDR2 SVGAGI (reference sequence). CDR3 size: 16 residues. The CDR3 spells CASSYSLQRGADTQYF. DNA of the CDR3: TGTGCCAGCAGTTACTCGTTACAGCGGGGGGCGGATACGCAGTATTTT.

The chain has TRBV7-6 and TRBJ2-2; a possible D gene is TRBD2 (6 bases). The CDR3 length is 14 residues. CDR1 SGHVS and CDR2 FNYEAQ come from the germline V gene. Trimming left V 0 bases short and J 13 bases short, with 15 bases between. DNA for the CDR3: TGTGCCAGCAGCTTAGCCTCGGGGGAAGGTGTGCTGTTTTTT. This encodes CASSLASGEGVLFF.

The chain links TRBV4-3 to TRBJ1-6; weak D call: TRBD1 (6 bases). The germline gives CDR1 LGHNA, CDR2 YSLEER. Trimming stripped 0 bases from V and 9 bases from J, with 18 bases between. This CDR3 has 17 residues. The CDR3 here is CASSQDRDIGRSSPLHF. As DNA, the CDR3 is TGCGCCAGCAGCCAAGATAGGGACATAGGGCGAAGTTCACCCCTCCACTTT.

CDR3 nucleotide sequence: TGTGCCAGCAGCTTGCGCCGGGACACCTATGGCTACACCTTC. Translated, it gives CASSLRRDTYGYTF. The chain uses TRBV5-6 and TRBJ1-2; possibly TRBD1 for D (6 bases). CDR1 is SGHDT, CDR2 YYEEEE, per germline. Trimming shortened V by 1 base and J by 4 bases, and 11 bases separated the two germline ends. The CDR3 is 14 amino acids. The full variable domain, completed using reference TRBV5-6 and TRBJ1-2, is DAGVTQSPTHLIKTRGQQVTLRCSPKSGHDTVSWYQQALGQGPQFIFQYYEEEERQRGNFPDRFSGHQFPNYSSELNVNALLLGDSALYLCASSLRRDTYGYTFGSGTRLTVV.

The rearrangement links TRBV29-1 to TRBJ2-7; D remains ambiguous. Trimming removed 4 bases from V and 4 bases from J, with 8 bases in between. This CDR3 is built from 11 residues. Germline assignment: CDR1 SQVTM and CDR2 ANQGSEA. In nucleotides, the CDR3 is TGCAGCGTTGGCCAGACTTACGAGCAGTACTTC. It encodes CSVGQTYEQYF.